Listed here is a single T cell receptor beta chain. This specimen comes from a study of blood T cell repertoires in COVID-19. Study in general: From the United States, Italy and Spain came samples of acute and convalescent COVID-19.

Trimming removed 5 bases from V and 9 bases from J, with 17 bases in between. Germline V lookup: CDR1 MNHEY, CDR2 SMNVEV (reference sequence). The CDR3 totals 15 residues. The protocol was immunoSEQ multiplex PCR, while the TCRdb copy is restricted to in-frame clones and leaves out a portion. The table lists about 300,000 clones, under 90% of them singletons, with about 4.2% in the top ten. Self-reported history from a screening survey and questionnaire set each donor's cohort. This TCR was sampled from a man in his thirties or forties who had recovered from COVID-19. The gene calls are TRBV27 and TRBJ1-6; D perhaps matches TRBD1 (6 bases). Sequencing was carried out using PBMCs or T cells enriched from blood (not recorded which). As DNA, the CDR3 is TGTGCCAGCAGTCAATATAGGGGGGGGAGTTCACCCCTCCACTTT. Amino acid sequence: CASSQYRGGSSPLHF.